Sequencing of this T cell receptor beta chain was carried out in a study of monozygotic twins with inflammatory bowel disease. Each sample had eight separate cDNA synthesis reactions. Reanalyzing the 5' RACE reads, TCRdb keeps one entry per CDR3 protein, without DNA. This repertoire includes about 440,000 distinct CDR3 sequences. Germline V gene data show CDR1 as SGHVS and CDR2 as FNYEAQ. The CDR3 has 15 residues. The source of this sequence is a human donor with ulcerative colitis or Crohn's disease, or a healthy co-twin of an affected twin (not recorded which). The chain links TRBV7-6 to TRBJ2-7; TCRdb names TRBD1, which stays unverified in the absence of DNA. Input material: blood. CDR3 sequence: CASSPLASGGYEQYF.